This T cell receptor beta chain was found in a study of memory CD4+ T cells and cytomegalovirus serostatus. Whole-study findings and limits: The CMV-associated TCR signature appears largely within the CD4+ memory repertoire. CD4+ memory repertoires contained about two fifths of the 164 reported CMV TCRbeta sequences. CMV serostatus prediction reached median AUC roughly 0.95, or 0.91 with US-trained model.

A remark on this clone: Its target is not known.

Clones were read by immunoSEQ multiplex PCR, and TCRdb kept only the in-frame ones, dropping some. The repertoire includes under 55,000 clones, roughly three quarters of them detected once, and over 0.5% sits in the top ten. V dropped 8 bases and J dropped 4 bases, with 15 bases sitting between them. The CDR3 contains 13 residues. Germline V lookup: CDR1 MNHNY, CDR2 SVGAGI (reference sequence). Single viable CD3+CD4+CD8-CD45RO+ cells were sorted as the memory CD4+ T cells. This TCR was sampled from an adult in good health and CMV-seronegative. The V and J genes are TRBV6-6 and TRBJ2-7; tentatively, D is TRBD2 (5 bases). Sequenced material: memory CD4+ T cells from blood. Here the CDR3 reads CASRELGSYEQYF. Here the CDR3 DNA reads TGTGCCAGCCGAGAGTTGGGGAGTTACGAGCAGTACTTC.